One and the same sample provided the 22 T cell receptor beta chains below, sequenced in a study of early T cells in non-severe SARS-CoV-2 infection (dated by TCRdb to the early 2020s). The method behind the library was 5' RACE. TCRdb records NextSeq 500 as the sequencer. TCRdb redid the processing of the public reads, applying fastp at Q25 and MiXCR, and retained in-frame beta chains. CDR3 protein duplicates are merged, each entry listing the most common genes and DNA. Present in this sample are more than 60,000 distinct CDR3 sequences, roughly 13% of which were seen just once. Together, the top ten hold around 6% of the sample. The sample was whole blood. The receptor source for this set is an adult who was a healthcare worker with PCR-confirmed SARS-CoV-2 infection or an uninfected control (not recorded which).

The V call is TRBV29-1, the J call TRBJ1-1; no reliable D call. This CDR3 region has 11 residues. V was cut by 7 bases and J by 7 bases, with 13 bases left in between. Germline-derived CDR1 and CDR2 are SQVTM and ANQGSEA. The CDR3 nucleotides read TGCAGCGCCCGATGGCTGCATGAAGCTTTCTTT. Its translation: CSARWLHEAFF. The variable domain in full, with the rest retrieved from reference TRBV29-1 and TRBJ1-1, is SAVISQKPSRDICQRGTSLTIQCQVDSQVTMMFWYRQQPGQSLTLIATANQGSEATYESGFVIDKFPISRPNLTFSTLTVSNMSPEDSSIYLCSARWLHEAFFGQGTRLTVV.

The sample holds a few counts of this clonotype. One end of the junction varies from germline; a read error may be responsible. The genes are TRBV6-1 and TRBJ1-1, with D perhaps TRBD1 (6 bases). The CDR3 consists of 15 residues. Germline-derived CDR1 and CDR2 are MNHNS and SASEGT. Written as DNA, the CDR3 is TGTGCCAGTAGTGAAAGTAGCAGGGGTTACACTGAAGCTTTCTTT. Translating gives CASSESSRGYTEAFF.

This rearrangement joins TRBV7-2 to TRBJ2-5; D gene uncertain. CDR1 and CDR2 (germline): SGHTA, FQGNSA. The CDR3 runs to 13 residues. Trimming pared 1 base from V and 7 bases from J, leaving 10 bases between. For the CDR3, the DNA is TGTGCCAGCAGCTTAGAAGGCAGGTCGACCCAGTACTTC. Translation gives CASSLEGRSTQYF. The variable domain in full, with the rest retrieved from reference TRBV7-2 and TRBJ2-5, is GAGVSQSPSNKVTEKGKDVELRCDPISGHTALYWYRQSLGQGLEFLIYFQGNSAPDKSGLPSDRFSAERTGGSVSTLTIQRTQQEDSAVYLCASSLEGRSTQYFGPGTRLLVL.

There are a few counts of this clonotype. The DNA for the CDR3 is TGTGCCAGCAGTGAATCGGGGACACAAGTCACTGAAGCTTTCTTT. Encoded protein: CASSESGTQVTEAFF. The V and J genes are TRBV2 and TRBJ1-1; a weak D match, TRBD1 (6 bases). The CDR3 spans 15 residues. Germline V CDR1 and CDR2: SNHLY, FYNNEI. Trimming cost V 2 bases and J 4 bases, with 14 bases left between them.

V is TRBV3-1 and J is TRBJ1-1, with a possible D match to TRBD1 (5 bases). The length of the CDR3 is 14 residues. CDR1 and CDR2 (germline): LGHDT, YNNKEL (reference sequence). The V end lost 1 base, the J end lost 4 bases, and 10 bases lay between the germline ends. In DNA, the CDR3 is TGTGCCAGCAGCCAAGGGGGGTATGGCACTGAAGCTTTCTTT. Its translation: CASSQGGYGTEAFF.

This clonotype came up a few times. The chain recombines TRBV6-6 with TRBJ1-5, with D tentatively TRBD1 (5 bases). This CDR3 spans 15 amino acids. Germline values: CDR1 MNHNY, CDR2 SVGAGI (reference sequence). Trimming removed 3 bases at V and 0 bases at J, with 9 bases between. CDR3 DNA: TGTGCCAGCAGTTATGTAGGGGATAGCAATCAGCCCCAGCATTTT. Translated, it gives CASSYVGDSNQPQHF.

V and J are TRBV28 and TRBJ2-7; 7 bases fit TRBD1. CDR1 and CDR2 (germline): MDHEN, SYDVKM. The CDR3 runs 16 residues. V shed 3 bases and J 5 bases; nucleotides not matched to a gene: 13. CDR3 sequence (DNA): TGTGCCAGCAGTTTTGTACAGAGACAGGGTATCCACGAGCAGTACTTC. Translated: CASSFVQRQGIHEQYF.

In this sample, this clonotype turned up many times. The genes are TRBV28 and TRBJ1-2; unclear D gene. The V and J ends lost 5 bases and 3 bases respectively, with 16 bases between them. The CDR3 consists of 15 residues. CDR1 is MDHEN and CDR2 is SYDVKM in the germline V gene. In nucleotides, the CDR3 is TGTGCCAGCAGTCCCCCATCAGGTCGATACTATGGCTACACCTTC. It encodes CASSPPSGRYYGYTF.

This clonotype has ten or more counts. As DNA, the CDR3 is TGCAGTGCTAGAGACCCTTACTACACCTACGAGCAGTACTTC. The encoded protein is CSARDPYYTYEQYF. This chain joins TRBV20-1 and TRBJ2-7; the D is unclear. The length of the CDR3 is 14 residues. Germline V gene sequence: CDR1 DFQATT, CDR2 SNEGSKA (reference sequence). Between the trimmed V and J ends, which lost 0 bases and 2 bases, there was a span of 11 bases.

The gene calls are TRBV6-6 and TRBJ1-3; possibly TRBD1 for D (5 bases). CDR3 length: 16 amino acids. Trimming removed 0 bases from V and 3 bases from J, with 12 bases in between. Germline V CDR1 and CDR2: MNHNY, SVGAGI (reference sequence). In DNA, the CDR3 is TGTGCCAGCAGTTACTCGGCAGGGAAAAATGGAAACACCATATATTTT. Residues: CASSYSAGKNGNTIYF.

This clonotype was seen more than once but under ten times. V usage is TRBV5-4 and J usage is TRBJ2-5, with TRBD2 identical over 7 bases. This CDR3 comprises 14 residues. V was pared by 4 bases and J by 3 bases, with 6 bases of the junction left unmatched. Looked up from germline, CDR1 is SGHNT and CDR2 is YYREEE (reference sequence). The CDR3 DNA follows: TGTGCCAGCAGCCTTTGGGGGGGAGAAGAGACCCAGTACTTC. This encodes CASSLWGGEETQYF.

This clonotype has only a few counts. This chain links TRBV29-1 with TRBJ2-2; 14 nucleotides line up with TRBD2. V shed 7 bases and J 5 bases; nucleotides not matched to a gene: 9. The CDR3 consists of 16 residues. The germline CDR1 and CDR2 sequences are SQVTM and ANQGSEA. The CDR3 bases are TGCAGCGCCGGACAGGGACTAGCGGGAGAGACCGGGGAGCTGTTTTTT. Translated: CSAGQGLAGETGELFF.

The rearrangement uses TRBV5-1 and TRBJ1-4; D not certain. This CDR3 spans 13 amino acids. Trimming left V 0 bases short and J 7 bases short, with 7 bases between. CDR1 is SGHRS and CDR2 is YFSETQ in the germline V gene. The CDR3 region is CASSLEAGEKLFF. For the CDR3, the DNA is TGCGCCAGCAGCTTGGAGGCGGGTGAAAAACTGTTTTTT.

The chain links TRBV4-1 to TRBJ2-2; D not resolved. The CDR3 length is 14 residues. The germline gives CDR1 MGHRA, CDR2 YSYEKL. Trimming removed 3 bases at V and 4 bases at J, with 9 bases between. CDR3: CASSQPSSTGELFF. The CDR3 nucleotides read TGCGCCAGCAGCCAGCCCAGTAGCACCGGGGAGCTGTTTTTT.

In its sample, this clonotype was seen many times. V is TRBV4-1 and J is TRBJ2-1; D not certain. This CDR3 region has 16 residues. From germline, CDR1 is MGHRA and CDR2 YSYEKL. Between the trimmed V and J ends, which lost 7 bases and 5 bases, there was a span of 21 bases. The DNA for the CDR3 is TGCGCCAGCACCCCAAGGACCCGAGACAAAAACAATGAGCAGTTCTTC. This sequence encodes CASTPRTRDKNNEQFF.

In this sample, this clonotype turned up a few times. This chain links TRBV27 with TRBJ1-4; 7 positions agree with TRBD1. This CDR3 contains 16 residues. V trimming: 3 bases; J trimming: 3 bases; junction bases outside the gene matches: 7. Germline lookup yields CDR1 MNHEY and CDR2 SMNVEV (reference sequence). CDR3 in amino acids: CASSLTGRGANEKLFF. In nucleotides, the CDR3 is TGTGCCAGCAGTTTGACAGGGCGAGGAGCTAATGAAAAACTGTTTTTT. The complete variable domain, with remaining parts taken from reference TRBV27 and TRBJ1-4, reads EAQVTQNPRYLITVTGKKLTVTCSQNMNHEYMSWYRQDPGLGLRQIYYSMNVEVTDKGDVPEGYKVSRKEKRNFPLILESPSPNQTSLYFCASSLTGRGANEKLFFGSGTQLSVL.

This clonotype was counted ten times or more. V usage is TRBV14 and J usage is TRBJ1-1; D is perhaps TRBD1 (6 bases). The CDR3 sequence is 16 residues long. V was pared by 2 bases and J by 1 base, with 14 bases between. Germline V CDR1 and CDR2: SGHDN, FVKESK. CDR3 DNA: TGTGCCAGCAGCCAATGGCCTTTACAGGGGAACACTGAAGCTTTCTTT. It specifies CASSQWPLQGNTEAFF.

The chain joins TRBV5-4 to TRBJ2-7, with D unresolved. Germline-derived CDR1 and CDR2 are SGHNT and YYREEE (reference sequence). V was pared by 2 bases and J by 3 bases, with 9 bases between. The CDR3 spans 13 residues. The CDR3 protein is CASSFHGVYEQYF. The CDR3 region has the DNA TGTGCCAGCAGCTTTCACGGAGTCTACGAGCAGTACTTC.

The chain combines TRBV29-1 with TRBJ2-2; TRBD2 matches at 7 bases. The CDR3 length is 12 residues. The germline V gene encodes CDR1 SQVTM and CDR2 ANQGSEA. V dropped 6 bases and J dropped 6; count of bases not matched to a gene: 4. In DNA, the CDR3 is TGCAGCGTGAGCGGGGTTGCCGGGGAGCTGTTTTTT. Amino acids: CSVSGVAGELFF.

This rearrangement joins TRBV29-1 to TRBJ1-1; D uncertain. Germline assignment: CDR1 SQVTM and CDR2 ANQGSEA. The CDR3 runs 11 residues. The V end was cut by 4 bases, the J end by 4 bases, with 7 bases between. DNA for the CDR3: TGCAGCGTTGGATGGGGCACTGAAGCTTTCTTT. It codes for CSVGWGTEAFF.

The V and J genes are TRBV6-1 and TRBJ1-1, with D possibly TRBD1 on 5 matching bases. Germline loops: CDR1 MNHNS, CDR2 SASEGT. Trimming stripped 8 bases from V and 1 base from J, with 8 bases between. This CDR3 contains 12 residues. In nucleotides, the CDR3 is TGTGCCAGCCTAACAGGGAACACTGAAGCTTTCTTT. Protein: CASLTGNTEAFF.

This clonotype was counted ten times or more. The chain recombines TRBV20-1 with TRBJ1-4; D gene ambiguous. Germline-derived CDR1 and CDR2 are DFQATT and SNEGSKA (reference sequence). V gave up 0 bases and J gave up 8 bases, with 13 bases separating them. The CDR3 sequence is 14 residues long. As DNA, the CDR3 is TGCAGTGCTAGAGATAAGCGGGGAGCGGAAAAACTGTTTTTT. Translated, it gives CSARDKRGAEKLFF.